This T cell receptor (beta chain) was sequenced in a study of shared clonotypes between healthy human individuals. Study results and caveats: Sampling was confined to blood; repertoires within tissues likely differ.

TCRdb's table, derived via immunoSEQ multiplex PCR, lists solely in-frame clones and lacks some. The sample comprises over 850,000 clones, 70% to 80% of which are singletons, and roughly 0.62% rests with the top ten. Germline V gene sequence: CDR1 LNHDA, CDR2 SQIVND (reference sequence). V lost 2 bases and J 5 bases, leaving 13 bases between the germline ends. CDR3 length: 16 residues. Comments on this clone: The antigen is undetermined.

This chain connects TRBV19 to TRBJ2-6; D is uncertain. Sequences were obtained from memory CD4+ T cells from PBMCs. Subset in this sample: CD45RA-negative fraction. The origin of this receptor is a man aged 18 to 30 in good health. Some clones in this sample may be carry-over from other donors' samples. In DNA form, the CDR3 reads TGTGCCAGTAGTATAATAGTGGGAAGTCGGGCCAACGTCCTGACTTTC. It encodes CASSIIVGSRANVLTF. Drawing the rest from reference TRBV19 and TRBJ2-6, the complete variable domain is DGGITQSPKYLFRKEGQNVTLSCEQNLNHDAMYWYRQDPGQGLRLIYYSQIVNDFQKGDIAEGYSVSREKKESFPLTVTSAQKNPTAFYLCASSIIVGSRANVLTFGAGSRLTVL.